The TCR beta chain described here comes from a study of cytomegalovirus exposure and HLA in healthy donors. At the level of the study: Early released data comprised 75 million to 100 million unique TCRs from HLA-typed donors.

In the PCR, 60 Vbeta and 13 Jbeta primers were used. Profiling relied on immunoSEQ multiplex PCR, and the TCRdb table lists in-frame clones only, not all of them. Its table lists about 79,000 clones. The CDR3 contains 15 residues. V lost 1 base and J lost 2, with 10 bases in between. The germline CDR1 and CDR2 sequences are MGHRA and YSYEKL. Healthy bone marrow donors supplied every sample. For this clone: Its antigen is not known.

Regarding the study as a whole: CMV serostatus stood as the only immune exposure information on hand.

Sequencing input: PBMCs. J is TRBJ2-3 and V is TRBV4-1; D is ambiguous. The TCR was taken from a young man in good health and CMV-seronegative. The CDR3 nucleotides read TGCGCCAGCAGCCAAGTTAGGAGCCCCACAGATACGCAGTATTTT. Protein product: CASSQVRSPTDTQYF.